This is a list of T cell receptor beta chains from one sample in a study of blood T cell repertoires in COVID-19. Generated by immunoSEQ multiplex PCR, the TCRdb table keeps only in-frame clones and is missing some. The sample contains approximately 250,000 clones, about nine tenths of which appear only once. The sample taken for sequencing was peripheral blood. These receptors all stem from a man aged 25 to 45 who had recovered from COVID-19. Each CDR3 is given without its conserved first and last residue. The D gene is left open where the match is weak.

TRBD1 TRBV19 ATRQGTDTQY
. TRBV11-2 ASSRFGQIITGELF
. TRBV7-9 ASSLSGAHSNQPQH
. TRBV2 AIDRTSYNEQF
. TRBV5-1 ASSSQGPNEKLF
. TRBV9 ASSVGGGNQPQH
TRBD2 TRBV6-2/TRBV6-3 ASSRGLAGRYNEQF
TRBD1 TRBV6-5 ASSYMRGPYEQY
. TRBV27 ASSFRDTETQY
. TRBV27 ASSSLTGPNTGELF
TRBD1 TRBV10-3 ATLDRAFSPLH
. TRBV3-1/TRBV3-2 ASSQDPNRRYENTEAF
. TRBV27 ASSLTWTYNSPLH
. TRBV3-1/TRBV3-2 ASSPTENTEAF
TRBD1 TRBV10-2 ASMTDRGAEAF
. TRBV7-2 ASNVDSGANVLT
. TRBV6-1 ASSENFPGQFYGYT
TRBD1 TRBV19 ASSKTGTGTGELF
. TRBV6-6 ASSLSGNTEAF
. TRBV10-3 AIARDTFDGELF
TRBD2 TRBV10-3 AISDYLAGKFTDTQY
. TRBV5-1 ASTVRGLSDTEAF
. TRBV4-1 ASAGTNSYEQY
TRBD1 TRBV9 ASSVGGLQGGLAF
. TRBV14 ASSQASGIGAQY
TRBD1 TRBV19 ASNTLRDRGRGPLH